The T cell receptor (beta chain) described here comes from a study of shared clonotypes between healthy human individuals. Study-wide results and caveats: Naive CD4 clonotype sharing across a handful of donors was 5% to 6%.

Tens of thousands of T cell genomes, or 200 to 250 ng DNA, went into the sorted-subset replicate PCRs. Profiling relied on immunoSEQ multiplex PCR, and the TCRdb table lists in-frame clones only, not all of them. The sample shows roughly 2,500,000 clones, roughly 93% of them seen only once. This clone has only one observation. Its target is not known. The material sequenced was naive CD4+ T cells from PBMCs. Stated subset: CD45RA+ positively selected. The source of this sequence is a man between 18 and 29 years old in good health. Some clones in this sample may be carry-over from other donors' samples.

CDR3 in amino acids: CASSHRDRPSEGYTF. CDR3 coding DNA: TGTGCCAGCAGCCATCGGGACAGGCCATCGGAAGGCTACACCTTC. V usage is TRBV11-2 and J usage is TRBJ1-2; 8 bases line up with TRBD1. Germline V gene lookup returns CDR1 SGHAT and CDR2 FQNNGV. The CDR3 length is 15 residues. The trim removed 5 bases at V and 8 bases at J, leaving 13 bases unmatched.